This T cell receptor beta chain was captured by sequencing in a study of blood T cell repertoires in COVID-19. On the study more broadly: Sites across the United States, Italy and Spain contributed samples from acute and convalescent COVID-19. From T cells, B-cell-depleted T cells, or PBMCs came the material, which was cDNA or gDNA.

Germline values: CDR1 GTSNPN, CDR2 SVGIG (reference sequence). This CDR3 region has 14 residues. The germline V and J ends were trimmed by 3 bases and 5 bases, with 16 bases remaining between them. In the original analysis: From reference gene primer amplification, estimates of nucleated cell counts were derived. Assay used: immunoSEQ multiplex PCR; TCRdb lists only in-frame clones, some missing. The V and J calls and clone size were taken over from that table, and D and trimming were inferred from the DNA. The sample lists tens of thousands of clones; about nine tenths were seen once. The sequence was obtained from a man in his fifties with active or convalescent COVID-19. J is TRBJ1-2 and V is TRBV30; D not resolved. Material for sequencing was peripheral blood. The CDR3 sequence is CAWRKKQRTYGYTF. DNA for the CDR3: TGTGCCTGGAGGAAAAAACAGAGGACTTATGGCTACACCTTC.